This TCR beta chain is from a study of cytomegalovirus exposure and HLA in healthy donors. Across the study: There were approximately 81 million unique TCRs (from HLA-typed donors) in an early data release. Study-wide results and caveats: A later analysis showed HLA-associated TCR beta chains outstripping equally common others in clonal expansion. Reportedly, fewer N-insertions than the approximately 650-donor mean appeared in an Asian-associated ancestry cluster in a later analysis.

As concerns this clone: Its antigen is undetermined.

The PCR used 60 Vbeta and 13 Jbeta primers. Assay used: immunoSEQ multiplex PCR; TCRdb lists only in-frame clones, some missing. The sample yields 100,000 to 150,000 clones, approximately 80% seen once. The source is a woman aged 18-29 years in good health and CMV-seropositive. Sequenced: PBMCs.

CDR3: CASRGLAGEETQYF. The CDR3 DNA follows: TGCGCCAGCAGAGGGCTAGCGGGGGAAGAGACCCAGTACTTC. V is TRBV10-2 and J is TRBJ2-5; TRBD2 matches at 10 bases. J gave up 3 bases and V 6 bases, and 4 bases lay outside the gene matches. From germline, CDR1 is WSHSY and CDR2 SAAADI. This CDR3 comprises 14 residues.